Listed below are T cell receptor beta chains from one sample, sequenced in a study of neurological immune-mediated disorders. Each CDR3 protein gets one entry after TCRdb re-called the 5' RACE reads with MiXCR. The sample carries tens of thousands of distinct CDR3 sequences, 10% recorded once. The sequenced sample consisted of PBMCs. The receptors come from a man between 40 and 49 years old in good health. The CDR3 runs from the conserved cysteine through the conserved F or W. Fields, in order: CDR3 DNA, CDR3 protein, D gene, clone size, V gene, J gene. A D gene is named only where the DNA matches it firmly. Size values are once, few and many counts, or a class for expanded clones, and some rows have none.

CDR3nt: TGTGCCAGCAGGACCCCGGGACTAGCGGGGGGGGGCTGGAATGAGCAGTTCTTC
CDR3aa: CASRTPGLAGGGWNEQFF
d_gene: TRBD2
abundance: many
v_gene: TRBV12-3/TRBV12-4
j_gene: TRBJ2-1

CDR3nt: TGTGCCAGCAGCCACGTCTCCGACAGGCCTGGCTACACCTTC
CDR3aa: CASSHVSDRPGYTF
d_gene: .
abundance: many
v_gene: TRBV5-5
j_gene: TRBJ1-2

CDR3nt: TGTGCCACCGAGCCTGGGGCCAACGTCCTGACTTTC
CDR3aa: CATEPGANVLTF
d_gene: .
abundance: .
v_gene: TRBV10-3
j_gene: TRBJ2-6

CDR3nt: TGTGCCAGCAGCCGCGGACCAAGCTCCTACGAGCAGTACTTC
CDR3aa: CASSRGPSSYEQYF
d_gene: .
abundance: many
v_gene: TRBV6-5
j_gene: TRBJ2-7

CDR3nt: TGCGCCAGCAGCTTGGGTGGGACAGGGGAAGACAATGAGCAGTTCTTC
CDR3aa: CASSLGGTGEDNEQFF
d_gene: TRBD1
abundance: many
v_gene: TRBV5-1
j_gene: TRBJ2-1

CDR3nt: TGTGCCAGCAGTTACTCAGAAGAGGGGGCGTACGAGCAGTACTTC
CDR3aa: CASSYSEEGAYEQYF
d_gene: TRBD1
abundance: many
v_gene: TRBV6-5
j_gene: TRBJ2-7

CDR3nt: TGTGCCAGCAGCCCGGGTGAAGCCAGGGTTGAGACCCAGTACTTC
CDR3aa: CASSPGEARVETQYF
d_gene: .
abundance: few
v_gene: TRBV7-3
j_gene: TRBJ2-5

CDR3nt: TGTGCCAGCTCACCAGGGGATCCTCCTGGAAACACCATATATTTT
CDR3aa: CASSPGDPPGNTIYF
d_gene: .
abundance: many
v_gene: TRBV18
j_gene: TRBJ1-3

CDR3nt: TGTGCCAGCTCAAGAGGGGAGCACACTGAAGCTTTCTTT
CDR3aa: CASSRGEHTEAFF
d_gene: .
abundance: .
v_gene: TRBV2
j_gene: TRBJ1-1

CDR3nt: TGCAGTGCTAGAGTTCCTGAGTACGCCGGGGAGACCCAGTACTTC
CDR3aa: CSARVPEYAGETQYF
d_gene: .
abundance: .
v_gene: TRBV20-1
j_gene: TRBJ2-5

CDR3nt: TGTGCCAGCTCCCGGACTAGCGGGAGGTTCCAAGAGACCCAGTACTTC
CDR3aa: CASSRTSGRFQETQYF
d_gene: TRBD2
abundance: many
v_gene: TRBV18
j_gene: TRBJ2-5

CDR3nt: TGTGCCAGCAGTTCGTGGACAGGGGGGGAAAAACTGTTTTTT
CDR3aa: CASSSWTGGEKLFF
d_gene: TRBD1
abundance: .
v_gene: TRBV27
j_gene: TRBJ1-4

CDR3nt: TGTGCCAGCAGGGGGTCCGGGGGCGGAGAGACCCAGTACTTC
CDR3aa: CASRGSGGGETQYF
d_gene: .
abundance: .
v_gene: TRBV2
j_gene: TRBJ2-5

CDR3nt: TGTGCCAGCAGCTTGGGATCAGCGAGTGGCTACACCTTC
CDR3aa: CASSLGSASGYTF
d_gene: .
abundance: many
v_gene: TRBV5-6
j_gene: TRBJ1-2

CDR3nt: TGTGCCGTCGGGGGGAGGGTTCGAGAGACCCAGTACTTC
CDR3aa: CAVGGRVRETQYF
d_gene: TRBD2
abundance: many
v_gene: TRBV6-5
j_gene: TRBJ2-5

CDR3nt: TGTGCCAGCAGTTACCGCTCCGGGGAGCTGTTTTTT
CDR3aa: CASSYRSGELFF
d_gene: .
abundance: many
v_gene: TRBV6-5
j_gene: TRBJ2-2

CDR3nt: TGTGCCATCAGTGACGGGGGGGGAGAGACCCAGTACTTC
CDR3aa: CAISDGGGETQYF
d_gene: TRBD2
abundance: many
v_gene: TRBV10-3
j_gene: TRBJ2-5

CDR3nt: TGTGCCAGTCTTGGACTAGCGGGAAAATCCTACAATGAGCAGTTCTTC
CDR3aa: CASLGLAGKSYNEQFF
d_gene: TRBD2
abundance: many
v_gene: TRBV28
j_gene: TRBJ2-1

CDR3nt: TGCGCCAGCAGCGCGGGTAGCACAGATACGCAGTATTTT
CDR3aa: CASSAGSTDTQYF
d_gene: .
abundance: .
v_gene: TRBV5-1
j_gene: TRBJ2-3

CDR3nt: TGTGCCAGCAGCCCCAGCGGGGCGAGCTCCTACGAGCAGTACTTC
CDR3aa: CASSPSGASSYEQYF
d_gene: TRBD2
abundance: .
v_gene: TRBV7-3
j_gene: TRBJ2-7

CDR3nt: TGTGCCAGCAATGCCGGACTAGCGGGAGCTGGAGATACGCAGTATTTT
CDR3aa: CASNAGLAGAGDTQYF
d_gene: TRBD2
abundance: .
v_gene: TRBV9
j_gene: TRBJ2-3

CDR3nt: TGCAGTGCTCGACCGGTATCAAGTCCAGATACGCAGTATTTT
CDR3aa: CSARPVSSPDTQYF
d_gene: .
abundance: many
v_gene: TRBV20-1
j_gene: TRBJ2-3

CDR3nt: TGTGCCAGCAGTCAGACTAGCGGGAGCTCCTACGAGCAGTACTTC
CDR3aa: CASSQTSGSSYEQYF
d_gene: TRBD2
abundance: many
v_gene: TRBV12-3/TRBV12-4
j_gene: TRBJ2-7

CDR3nt: TGTGCCAGCAGCCTACTAGCGGCAAATCAAGAGACCCAGTACTTC
CDR3aa: CASSLLAANQETQYF
d_gene: TRBD2
abundance: many
v_gene: TRBV7-8
j_gene: TRBJ2-5

CDR3nt: TGTGCCAGCAGCCTAGGACTAGCGGGAGGATCCGATACGCAGTATTTT
CDR3aa: CASSLGLAGGSDTQYF
d_gene: TRBD2
abundance: many
v_gene: TRBV3-1
j_gene: TRBJ2-3

CDR3nt: TGTGCCAGCAGCGCGGGACAGTTGACAACTAATGAAAAACTGTTTTTT
CDR3aa: CASSAGQLTTNEKLFF
d_gene: TRBD1
abundance: many
v_gene: TRBV9
j_gene: TRBJ1-4

CDR3nt: TGTGCCATCAGGGGCCCCGAAGAGACCCAGTACTTC
CDR3aa: CAIRGPEETQYF
d_gene: .
abundance: many
v_gene: TRBV10-3
j_gene: TRBJ2-5

CDR3nt: TGTGCCAGCAGTCCTACAGGGTGGGCCGGGGAGCCGTTTTTT
CDR3aa: CASSPTGWAGEPFF
d_gene: .
abundance: .
v_gene: TRBV12-3/TRBV12-4
j_gene: TRBJ2-2

CDR3nt: TGCAGTGCTGCCCTCCGGGACTTTTCCCTCTCCGAGCAGTACTTC
CDR3aa: CSAALRDFSLSEQYF
d_gene: .
abundance: many
v_gene: TRBV20-1
j_gene: TRBJ2-7

CDR3nt: TGCGCCAGCAGCTTGGCCGGAATAGCGGGGGGCACAGATACGCAGTATTTT
CDR3aa: CASSLAGIAGGTDTQYF
d_gene: TRBD2
abundance: many
v_gene: TRBV5-1
j_gene: TRBJ2-3

CDR3nt: TGTGCCAGCAGCCCCGGGGGGAACTACGAGCATTACTTC
CDR3aa: CASSPGGNYEHYF
d_gene: TRBD2
abundance: once
v_gene: TRBV13
j_gene: TRBJ2-7

CDR3nt: TGTGCCAGCAGCTTAGCCCCTACCTACGAGCAGTACTTC
CDR3aa: CASSLAPTYEQYF
d_gene: .
abundance: many
v_gene: TRBV7-7
j_gene: TRBJ2-7

CDR3nt: TGTGCCAGCAGCTTAGGAAAGACAGGGGGCTATTTAGAGCAGTTCTTC
CDR3aa: CASSLGKTGGYLEQFF
d_gene: TRBD1
abundance: many
v_gene: TRBV7-2
j_gene: TRBJ2-1

CDR3nt: TGCGCCAGCAGCGAAGGACTGGGGAGCGGGGAGCTGTTTTTT
CDR3aa: CASSEGLGSGELFF
d_gene: .
abundance: many
v_gene: TRBV5-1
j_gene: TRBJ2-2

CDR3nt: TGTGCCAGCAGCTTAGGTTCTAGCGGTCTCCGCACAGATACGCAGTATTTT
CDR3aa: CASSLGSSGLRTDTQYF
d_gene: TRBD2
abundance: many
v_gene: TRBV11-2
j_gene: TRBJ2-3

CDR3nt: TGCAGTGCTAGAGACCCGGGACAGGGGGACTATGGCTACACCTTC
CDR3aa: CSARDPGQGDYGYTF
d_gene: TRBD1
abundance: few
v_gene: TRBV20-1
j_gene: TRBJ1-2

CDR3nt: TGTGCCAGCAGCTTAGTTTGGACAGGGCGGAACTACGGTGAGGCTTTCTTT
CDR3aa: CASSLVWTGRNYGEAFF
d_gene: TRBD1
abundance: many
v_gene: TRBV11-1
j_gene: TRBJ1-1

CDR3nt: TGCGCCAGCAGCCAGCTGGCGGGAGAAAGATGGAATGAGCAGTTCTTC
CDR3aa: CASSQLAGERWNEQFF
d_gene: TRBD2
abundance: many
v_gene: TRBV5-1
j_gene: TRBJ2-1

CDR3nt: TGTGCCAGCAGTGTACAGGGTTCTGTAACCGGGGAGCTGTTTTTT
CDR3aa: CASSVQGSVTGELFF
d_gene: .
abundance: few
v_gene: TRBV6-1
j_gene: TRBJ2-2

CDR3nt: TGCGCCAGCAGCCGGGGGGACTTCACAGATACGCAGTATTTT
CDR3aa: CASSRGDFTDTQYF
d_gene: TRBD2
abundance: many
v_gene: TRBV5-1
j_gene: TRBJ2-3

CDR3nt: TGCGCCAGCAGCGGGGGCTGGACTTTCTCTGGGGCCAACGTCCTGACTTTC
CDR3aa: CASSGGWTFSGANVLTF
d_gene: .
abundance: few
v_gene: TRBV5-1
j_gene: TRBJ2-6

CDR3nt: TGCAGCGTCCGGACTAGCGGGGGCACAGATACGCAGTATTTT
CDR3aa: CSVRTSGGTDTQYF
d_gene: TRBD2
abundance: many
v_gene: TRBV29-1
j_gene: TRBJ2-3

CDR3nt: TGCGCCAGCAGCTGGCCCGGGACAGGACTAGCCAAAAACATTCAGTACTTC
CDR3aa: CASSWPGTGLAKNIQYF
d_gene: TRBD1
abundance: many
v_gene: TRBV5-1
j_gene: TRBJ2-4

CDR3nt: TGCGCCAGCCTATGGGTGACTCGCTGGTACGAGCAGTACTTC
CDR3aa: CASLWVTRWYEQYF
d_gene: .
abundance: .
v_gene: TRBV4-1
j_gene: TRBJ2-7

CDR3nt: TGTGCCAGCAGGGAAGAGCGGCTTCAAGAGACCCAGTACTTC
CDR3aa: CASREERLQETQYF
d_gene: .
abundance: few
v_gene: TRBV28
j_gene: TRBJ2-5

CDR3nt: TGTGCCAGCAGTTACTTGACAGGGGCCACCGGGGAGCTGTTTTTT
CDR3aa: CASSYLTGATGELFF
d_gene: TRBD1
abundance: many
v_gene: TRBV6-5
j_gene: TRBJ2-2

CDR3nt: TGCGCCAGCCGCGTCTCGGCGGGGGTCCCGGGCGAGCAGTACTTC
CDR3aa: CASRVSAGVPGEQYF
d_gene: TRBD2
abundance: many
v_gene: TRBV5-1
j_gene: TRBJ2-7

CDR3nt: TGTGCCAGCAGCTTAGGGGGCTACAGAGGCACTGAAGCTTTCTTT
CDR3aa: CASSLGGYRGTEAFF
d_gene: .
abundance: many
v_gene: TRBV7-3
j_gene: TRBJ1-1

CDR3nt: TGCGCCAGCAGCAAGTTAATGAGCGGGGTGGCCTACAATGAGCAGTTCTTC
CDR3aa: CASSKLMSGVAYNEQFF
d_gene: TRBD2
abundance: many
v_gene: TRBV5-1
j_gene: TRBJ2-1